One sample yielded the 13 T cell receptor beta chains listed below, sequenced in a study of shared clonotypes between healthy human individuals. The data were produced by immunoSEQ multiplex PCR, yet TCRdb's version contains in-frame clones alone and is incomplete. The table includes about 490,000 clones, around 80% detected once. Sequenced material: PBMCs. The receptors come from a woman aged 40 to 55 in good health. Some clones in this sample may be carry-over from other donors' samples.

The chain joins TRBV6-5 to TRBJ2-7, with 10 bases that match TRBD1. The V gene's germline CDR1 is MNHEY and CDR2 SVGAGI. This CDR3 is 15 amino acids long. The ends lost 4 bases at V and 3 bases at J; junction bases unmatched: 6. The CDR3 is CASSFLRTGGYEQYF. In DNA form, the CDR3 reads TGTGCCAGCAGTTTCCTCCGGACAGGGGGCTACGAGCAGTACTTC.

In this sample, this clone turned up a few times. The chain's CDR3 is CAWSVRGLKINEKLFF. The DNA of the CDR3 is TGTGCCTGGAGTGTACGGGGTTTGAAAATTAATGAAAAACTGTTTTTT. The V call is TRBV30, the J call TRBJ1-4, with no clear D. Between the trimmed V and J ends, which lost 0 bases and 4 bases, there was a span of 15 bases. The CDR3 is made up of 16 amino acids. Germline CDR1 is GTSNPN and CDR2 is SVGIG (reference sequence).

The V and J genes are TRBV11-3 and TRBJ2-1; D possibly corresponds to TRBD2 (6 bases). The CDR3 loop spans 17 amino acids. Germline values: CDR1 SGHNT, CDR2 YENEEA. V shed 5 bases and J shed 0 bases, with 17 bases lying between them. CDR3 DNA: TGTGCCAGCAGCCGTGGGTCGGGGGTTGGCTCCTACAATGAGCAGTTCTTC. Translated, it gives CASSRGSGVGSYNEQFF.

Concerning this clone: The sample holds other DNA sequences that translate to the same CDR3. J is TRBJ2-7 and V is TRBV7-2, with TRBD2 identical over 10 bases. This CDR3 spans 15 amino acids. After removal of 5 bases from V and 2 bases from J, the junction contained 6 bases not matched to a gene. Per the germline V gene, CDR1 is SGHTA and CDR2 is FQGNSA. DNA for the CDR3: TGTGCCAGCAGCCTCCGACTAGCGGGTCCCTACGAGCAGTACTTC. It yields the protein CASSLRLAGPYEQYF.

The chain combines TRBV6-1 with TRBJ1-5; D is uncertain. CDR3 length: 14 amino acids. Germline CDR1 and CDR2: MNHNS and SASEGT. With 1 base removed from V and 9 bases from J, the gap between germline ends came to 13 bases. The CDR3: CASSEGRLVGPQHF. The CDR3 bases are TGTGCCAGCAGTGAAGGGAGGCTTGTGGGGCCCCAGCATTTT.

Points on this clone: At one end, the junction sequence differs from germline, possibly due to a read error. The chain combines TRBV6-1 with TRBJ2-7; D is perhaps TRBD1 (5 bases). The CDR3 totals 14 residues. CDR1 and CDR2 (germline): MNHNS, SASEGT. The CDR3 sequence is CASSEALGAYVQYF. Written as DNA, the CDR3 is TGTGCCAGCAGTGAAGCGCTTGGGGCTTACGTGCAGTACTTC.

This clone was counted a few times. The V and J genes are TRBV12-5 and TRBJ2-2; D call uncertain. The CDR3 is 13 amino acids. With 7 bases removed from V and 4 bases from J, the gap between germline ends came to 10 bases. CDR1 and CDR2 from the germline V gene are LGHNT and FRNRAP. As DNA, the CDR3 is TGTGCTAGTGCCTCCGTGGGCACCGGGGAGCTGTTTTTT. Its protein is CASASVGTGELFF. The variable domain in full, completed from reference TRBV12-5 and TRBJ2-2, reads DARVTQTPRHKVTEMGQEVTMRCQPILGHNTVFWYRQTMMQGLELLAYFRNRAPLDDSGMPKDRFSAEMPDATLATLKIQPSEPRDSAVYFCASASVGTGELFFGEGSRLTVL.

This chain connects TRBV30 to TRBJ1-2; no firm D call. The CDR3 is made up of 13 amino acids. CDR1 GTSNPN and CDR2 SVGIG come from the germline V gene (reference sequence). V lost 1 base to trimming and J lost 8 bases, with 14 bases between them. This chain's CDR3 is CAWSAHREGGYTF. CDR3 in DNA: TGTGCCTGGAGTGCTCACCGGGAGGGCGGCTACACCTTC.

The chain combines TRBV4-3 with TRBJ1-4; D unclear. Per germline, CDR1 LGHNA and CDR2 YSLEER. This CDR3 comprises 16 residues. V was trimmed by 0 bases and J by 6 bases, leaving 14 bases between them. This CDR3 reads CASSQEWRRIYEKLFF. CDR3 sequence (DNA): TGCGCCAGCAGCCAAGAATGGCGGAGGATATATGAAAAACTGTTTTTT.

The chain joins TRBV30 to TRBJ2-1; 9 bases are shared with TRBD2. The CDR3 is made up of 15 amino acids. Germline V gene sequence: CDR1 GTSNPN, CDR2 SVGIG (reference sequence). Trimming at V came to 1 base and at J to 1 base, leaving 2 bases not matched to a gene. DNA for the CDR3: TGTGCCTGGAGTGCCCTAGCGGGATCCTACAATGAGCAGTTCTTC. It codes for CAWSALAGSYNEQFF.

The rearrangement links TRBV7-6 to TRBJ2-1, with TRBD1 matching over 9 bases. CDR1 is SGHVS and CDR2 is FNYEAQ in the germline V gene. After removal of 5 bases from V and 4 bases from J, the junction contained 9 bases not matched to a gene. The CDR3 contains 16 residues. CDR3 protein: CASSRETGQGYNEQFF. DNA for the CDR3: TGTGCCAGCAGCAGAGAGACGGGACAGGGATACAATGAGCAGTTCTTC.

The chain employs TRBV15 and TRBJ1-1; TRBD1 is a possible D gene (5 bases). Germline V CDR1 and CDR2: LNHNV, YYDKDF (reference sequence). The CDR3 is 15 residues long. Between the trimmed V and J ends, which lost 1 base and 0 bases, there was a span of 9 bases. DNA of the CDR3: TGTGCCACCAGCAGAGGGGGGGATATGAACACTGAAGCTTTCTTT. Protein product: CATSRGGDMNTEAFF.

The chain carries TRBV10-2 and TRBJ2-2; 9 positions agree with TRBD2. After removal of 6 bases from V and 4 bases from J, the junction contained 3 bases not matched to a gene. Germline V gives CDR1 WSHSY, CDR2 SAAADI. The CDR3 loop spans 14 amino acids. CDR3 coding DNA: TGCGCCAGCAGGGTAGCGGGAGCCACCGGGGAGCTGTTTTTT. Encoded protein: CASRVAGATGELFF.